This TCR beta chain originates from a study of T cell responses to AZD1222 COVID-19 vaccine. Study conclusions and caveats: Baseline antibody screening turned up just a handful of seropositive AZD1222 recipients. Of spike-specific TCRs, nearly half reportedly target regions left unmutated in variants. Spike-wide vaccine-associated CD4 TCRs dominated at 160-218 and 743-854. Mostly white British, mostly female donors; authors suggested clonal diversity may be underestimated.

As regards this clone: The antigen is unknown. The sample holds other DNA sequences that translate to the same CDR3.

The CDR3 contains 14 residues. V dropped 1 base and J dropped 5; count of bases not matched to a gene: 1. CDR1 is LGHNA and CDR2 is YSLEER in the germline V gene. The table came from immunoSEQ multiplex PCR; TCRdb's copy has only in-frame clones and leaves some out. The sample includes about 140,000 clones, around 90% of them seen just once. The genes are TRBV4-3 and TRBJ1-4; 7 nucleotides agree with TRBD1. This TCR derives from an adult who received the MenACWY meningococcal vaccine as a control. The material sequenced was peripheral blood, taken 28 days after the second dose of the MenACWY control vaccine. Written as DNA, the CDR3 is TGCGCCAGCAGCCAAGGACAGGGAAATGAAAAACTGTTTTTT. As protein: CASSQGQGNEKLFF.